These 15 T cell receptor beta chains originate from one sample sequenced in a study of PD-L1 blockade in urothelial cancer. Data came from immunoSEQ multiplex PCR; TCRdb stores just in-frame clones and leaves some out. The table lists about 30,000 clones, around 84% of them singletons. The sample's time point: peripheral blood 6 weeks after treatment start. The source was PBMCs, collected around atezolizumab (anti-PD-L1) treatment. Receptors originate from a man between 65 and 85 years old with urothelial cancer.

This clone was detected only a few times. The rearrangement joins TRBV21-1 to TRBJ1-1; TRBD1 is the table's D call, not checked against the DNA. TRBV21-1 has pseudogene status. The CDR3 sequence is 15 residues long. CDR3 DNA sequence: TGTGCCAGCAGCAATAAGGGGACAGGTTCCGATGAAGCTTTCTTT. Its protein is CASSNKGTGSDEAFF.

The J gene is TRBJ1-1, the V gene TRBV19; 9 bases agree with TRBD1. V shed 9 bases, J shed 5 bases, and the junction held 7 bases outside the gene matches. Germline-derived CDR1 and CDR2 are LNHDA and SQIVND (reference sequence). This CDR3 is 13 amino acids long. The CDR3 reads CASTRTGETEAFF. The CDR3, as DNA: TGTGCCAGCACCCGGACAGGGGAAACTGAAGCTTTCTTT.

The chain carries TRBV5-1 and TRBJ1-1, with TRBD1 matching over 9 bases. The germline gives CDR1 SGHRS, CDR2 YFSETQ. J gave up 4 bases and V 9 bases, and 10 bases lay outside the gene matches. The CDR3 extends over 14 amino acids. The CDR3 DNA reads TGCGCCACCGGTACAGGGGGCAGAGGCACTGAAGCTTTCTTT. Translation gives CATGTGGRGTEAFF.

The gene calls are TRBV18 and TRBJ1-4; D is uncertain. Germline-derived CDR1 and CDR2 are KGHSH and LQKENI. This CDR3 region has 15 residues. V lost 5 bases, J lost 3 bases, and 13 bases lay in between. CDR3 region: CASSFGQASNEKLFF. CDR3 DNA sequence: TGTGCCAGCTCATTCGGTCAGGCCTCTAATGAAAAACTGTTTTTT.

The CDR3 spells CASSPQDYSGNTIYF. DNA for the CDR3: TGTGCCAGCAGCCCACAGGACTACTCTGGAAACACCATATATTTT. V is TRBV6-6 and J is TRBJ1-3; D possibly corresponds to TRBD1 (5 bases). The CDR3 has 15 amino acids. The V and J ends lost 6 bases and 0 bases respectively, with 12 bases between them. The germline V gene has CDR1 MNHNY and CDR2 SVGAGI (reference sequence).

The chain couples TRBV18 to TRBJ2-7; D unclear. The CDR3 runs to 17 residues. V was cut by 0 bases and J by 3 bases, with 18 bases left in between. The V gene's germline CDR1 is KGHSH and CDR2 LQKENI. In DNA, the CDR3 is TGTGCCAGCTCACCACCTTCCCAGACTTCCTACTACTACGAGCAGTACTTC. This encodes CASSPPSQTSYYYEQYF.

This chain links TRBV25-1 with TRBJ2-5; perhaps TRBD2 as D (6 bases). V lost 6 bases to trimming and J lost 5 bases, with 16 bases between them. The germline V gene has CDR1 MGHDK and CDR2 SYGVNS. This CDR3 has 14 residues. Here the CDR3 reads CASRGNGGHETQYF. In DNA, the CDR3 is TGTGCCAGCAGAGGGAACGGGGGTCATGAGACCCAGTACTTC.

The gene calls are TRBV5-6 and TRBJ2-1; 7 nucleotides match TRBD1. The CDR3 is made up of 14 amino acids. After removal of 0 bases from V and 7 bases from J, the junction contained 4 bases not matched to a gene. The germline gives CDR1 SGHDT, CDR2 YYEEEE. CDR3 sequence (DNA): TGTGCCAGCAGCTTGGCGCGACAGGGAAATGAGCAGTTCTTC. It specifies CASSLARQGNEQFF.

The chain links TRBV18 to TRBJ1-2; D is possibly TRBD1 (6 bases). V lost 0 bases and J 4 bases, leaving 9 bases between the germline ends. The length of the CDR3 is 14 residues. Germline V gives CDR1 KGHSH, CDR2 LQKENI. CDR3 in DNA: TGTGCCAGCTCACCACCGCAGGGGCTCTATGGCTACACCTTC. Protein: CASSPPQGLYGYTF.

In this sample, this clone turned up a few times. The chain combines TRBV7-2 with TRBJ2-2, with a tentative D call TRBD2 (5 bases). Germline CDR1 is SGHTA and CDR2 is FQGNSA. The CDR3 totals 15 residues. V was shortened by 4 bases and J by 2 bases, with 11 bases between the two germline ends. Here the CDR3 DNA reads TGTGCCAGCAGCTCAACGGGAATCAACACCGGGGAGCTGTTTTTT. It yields the protein CASSSTGINTGELFF.

V gene TRBV9 combines with J gene TRBJ2-3, with TRBD2 identical over 8 bases. In germline, CDR1 is SGDLS, CDR2 YYNGEE. V shed 0 bases and J 7 bases; nucleotides not matched to a gene: 7. This CDR3 has 15 amino acids. CDR3 coding DNA: TGTGCCAGCAGCGTAGGCTCGGGGGGGCCCCATACGCAGTATTTT. Amino acids: CASSVGSGGPHTQYF. The whole variable domain, remainder taken from reference TRBV9 and TRBJ2-3, is DSGVTQTPKHLITATGQRVTLRCSPRSGDLSVYWYQQSLDQGLQFLIQYYNGEERAKGNILERFSAQQFPDLHSELNLSSLELGDSALYFCASSVGSGGPHTQYFGPGTRLTVL.

The rearrangement uses TRBV28 and TRBJ2-1; D remains unclear. Trimming shortened V by 6 bases and J by 5 bases, and 11 bases separated the two germline ends. The CDR3 is 13 amino acids. Germline V gene lookup returns CDR1 MDHEN and CDR2 SYDVKM. The CDR3 loop is CASSGDVHNEQFF. The CDR3 nucleotides are TGTGCCAGCAGCGGAGACGTCCACAATGAGCAGTTCTTC.

This rearrangement joins TRBV5-4 to TRBJ2-7; 12 bases are shared with TRBD2. This CDR3 has 17 residues. V shed 0 bases and J 2 bases; nucleotides not matched to a gene: 6. Germline-derived CDR1 and CDR2 are SGHNT and YYREEE (reference sequence). CDR3 sequence reads: CASSLGGSSGRAYEQYF. The DNA of the CDR3 is TGTGCCAGCAGCTTGGGCGGATCTAGCGGGAGGGCCTACGAGCAGTACTTC.

This rearrangement joins TRBV18 to TRBJ1-2, with TRBD1 identical over 7 bases. V was pared by 3 bases and J by 7 bases, with 8 bases of the junction left unmatched. Per the germline V gene, CDR1 is KGHSH and CDR2 is LQKENI. The CDR3 runs 14 residues. The CDR3 loop reads CASSPRTGRAGYTF. In nucleotides, the CDR3 is TGTGCCAGCTCACCGCGGACAGGTCGGGCTGGCTACACCTTC.

In DNA form, the CDR3 reads TGTGCCAGCAGGACTGGGCAGGGAAACTACAATGAGCAGTTCTTC. It translates to CASRTGQGNYNEQFF. The chain combines TRBV28 with TRBJ2-1; maybe TRBD1 (5 bases). This CDR3 is 15 amino acids long. Germline V lookup: CDR1 MDHEN, CDR2 SYDVKM. Trimming pared 6 bases from V and 3 bases from J, leaving 15 bases between.